This entry features one T cell receptor (beta chain) sequence. Its cognate antigen is unknown. Repertoires were generated with immunoSEQ multiplex PCR, while TCRdb's copy carries only in-frame clones and drops some. The sample carries about 100,000 clones, approximately 89% recorded once. From germline, CDR1 is MNHEY and CDR2 SVGAGI. The CDR3 covers 13 residues. Trimming stripped 2 bases from V and 4 bases from J, with 8 bases between. This record comes from a study of T cell responses to AZD1222 COVID-19 vaccine. Study-wide findings and caveats: Nearly half of the spike-specific TCRs reportedly recognize variant regions that carry no mutations. Recipients of two AZD1222 doses showed rising Spike-specific TCR breadth and depth. A mostly white British donor set with more females was recruited, and clonal diversity was possibly underestimated.

Sequencing was performed on peripheral blood, taken on day 0 of MenACWY control vaccination. The rearrangement uses TRBV6-5 and TRBJ1-1, with D perhaps matching TRBD1 (5 bases). The clonotype originates from an adult in good health. CDR3 bases: TGTGCCAGCAGTTACGGGGCACCCACTGAAGCTTTCTTT. It yields the protein CASSYGAPTEAFF.